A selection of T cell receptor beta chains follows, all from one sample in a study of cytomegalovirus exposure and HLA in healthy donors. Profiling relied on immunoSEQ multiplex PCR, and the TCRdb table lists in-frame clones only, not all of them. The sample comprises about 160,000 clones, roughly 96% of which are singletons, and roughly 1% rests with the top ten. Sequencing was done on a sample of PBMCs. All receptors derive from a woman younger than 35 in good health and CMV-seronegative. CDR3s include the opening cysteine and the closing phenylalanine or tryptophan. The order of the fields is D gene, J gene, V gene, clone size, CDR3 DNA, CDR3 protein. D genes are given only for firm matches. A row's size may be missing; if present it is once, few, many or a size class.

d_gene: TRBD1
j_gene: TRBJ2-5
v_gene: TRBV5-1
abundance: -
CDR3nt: TGCGCCAGCAGCTTATCGACAGGGGTTTCAGAGACCCAGTACTTC
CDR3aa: CASSLSTGVSETQYF

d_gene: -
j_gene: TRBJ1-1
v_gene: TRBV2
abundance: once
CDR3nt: TGTGCCAGCAGTGCGGCGAGAGGGGGCACTGAAGCTTTCTTT
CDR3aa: CASSAARGGTEAFF

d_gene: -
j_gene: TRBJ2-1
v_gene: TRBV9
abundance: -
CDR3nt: TGTGCCAGCAGCGTAGATCTGAATGAGCAGTTCTTC
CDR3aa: CASSVDLNEQFF

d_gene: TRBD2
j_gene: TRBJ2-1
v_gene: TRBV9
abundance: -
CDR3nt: TGTGCCAGCAGCGCCGGTGTTAGCGGGGGGTCTTCCTACAATGAGCAGTTCTTC
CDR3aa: CASSAGVSGGSSYNEQFF

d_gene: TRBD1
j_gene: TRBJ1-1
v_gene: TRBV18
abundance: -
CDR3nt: TGTGCCAGCTCAGAATTCACAGGGGCGGTCGCTGAAGCTTTCTTT
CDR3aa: CASSEFTGAVAEAFF

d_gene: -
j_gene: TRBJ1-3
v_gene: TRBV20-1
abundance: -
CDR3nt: TGCAGTGCCCAGGCTGGAAACACCATATATTTT
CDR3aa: CSAQAGNTIYF

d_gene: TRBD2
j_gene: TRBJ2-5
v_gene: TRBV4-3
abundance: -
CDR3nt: TGCGCCAGCAGCCACATACTAGCGGTCCAAGAGACCCAGTACTTC
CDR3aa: CASSHILAVQETQYF

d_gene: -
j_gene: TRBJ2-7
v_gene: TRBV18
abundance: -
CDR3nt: TGTGCCAGCTCCACACGGGACACCCCCTACGAGCAGTACTTC
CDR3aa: CASSTRDTPYEQYF

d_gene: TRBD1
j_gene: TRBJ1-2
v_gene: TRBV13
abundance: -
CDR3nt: TGTGCCAGCAGCTTAGCGGCAGGGGGCCCATATGGCTACACCTTC
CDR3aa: CASSLAAGGPYGYTF

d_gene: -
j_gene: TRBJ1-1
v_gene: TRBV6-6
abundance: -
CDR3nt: TGTGCCAGCAGCCACTCTGGGACCGGGGGAGGAGCTTTCTTT
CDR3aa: CASSHSGTGGGAFF

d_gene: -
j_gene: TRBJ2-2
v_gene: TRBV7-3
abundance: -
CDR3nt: TGTGCCAGCAGCGAGATGGGCCAGGTCACCGGGGAGCTGTTTTTT
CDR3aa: CASSEMGQVTGELFF

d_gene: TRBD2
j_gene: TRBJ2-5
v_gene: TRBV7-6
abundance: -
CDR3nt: TGTGCCAGCAGCTCTACGGTAGCGGGGGCGGCAGAGACCCAGTACTTC
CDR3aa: CASSSTVAGAAETQYF

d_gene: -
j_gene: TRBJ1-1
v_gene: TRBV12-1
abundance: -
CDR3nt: TGTGCCAGCAGCCATCCCCCCGGGACAGGGGGCAACACTGAAGCTTTCTTT
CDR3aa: CASSHPPGTGGNTEAFF

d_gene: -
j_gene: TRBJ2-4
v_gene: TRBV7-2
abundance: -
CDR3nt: TGTGCCAGCAGCCCATTTGGGGCGGCAAAAAACATTCAGTACTTC
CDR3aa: CASSPFGAAKNIQYF

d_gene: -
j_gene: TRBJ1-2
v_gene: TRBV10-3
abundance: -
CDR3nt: TGTGCCATCGGACAGTCTCTTAACTATGGCTACACCTTC
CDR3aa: CAIGQSLNYGYTF

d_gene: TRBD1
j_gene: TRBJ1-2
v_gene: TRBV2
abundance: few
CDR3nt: TGTGCCAGCAGGAAAGGGACAGGAAGTCTTGGCTACTATGGCTACACCTTC
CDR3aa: CASRKGTGSLGYYGYTF

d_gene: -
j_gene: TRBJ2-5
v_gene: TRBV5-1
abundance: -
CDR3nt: TGCGCCAGCAGCTTCTTAGGGGATGTCGGCGCAGAGACCCAGTACTTC
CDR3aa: CASSFLGDVGAETQYF

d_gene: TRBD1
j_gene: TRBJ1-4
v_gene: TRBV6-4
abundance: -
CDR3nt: TGTGCCAGCCCCAGGCCGACAGGGCCATTGGAAAAACTGTTTTTT
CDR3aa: CASPRPTGPLEKLFF

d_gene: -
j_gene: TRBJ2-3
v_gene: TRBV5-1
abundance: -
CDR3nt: TGCGCCAGCAGCCCCCTCGGTGTGGCGGTAGCCGATACGCAGTATTTT
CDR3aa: CASSPLGVAVADTQYF

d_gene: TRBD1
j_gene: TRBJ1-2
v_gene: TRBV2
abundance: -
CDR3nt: TGTGCCAGCAGCCCACCTGGGACAGATGGCTACACCTTC
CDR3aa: CASSPPGTDGYTF

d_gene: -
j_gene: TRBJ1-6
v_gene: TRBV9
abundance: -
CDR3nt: TGTGCCAGCAGCGTAGACAGTAGCTCCTATAATTCACCCCTCCACTTT
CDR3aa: CASSVDSSSYNSPLHF

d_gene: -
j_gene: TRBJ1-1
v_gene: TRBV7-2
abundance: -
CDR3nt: TGTGCCAGCAGCTTAGGGCCGAAGAACACTGAAGCTTTCTTT
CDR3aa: CASSLGPKNTEAFF

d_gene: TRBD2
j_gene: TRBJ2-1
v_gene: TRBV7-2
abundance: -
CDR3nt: TGTGCCAGCAGCCCAGGACTAGTGAAGTTCTTC
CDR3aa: CASSPGLVKFF

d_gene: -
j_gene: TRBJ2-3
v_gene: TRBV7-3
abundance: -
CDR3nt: TGTGCCAGCAGCCCGTTAGCCAAGAGGGCAGATACGCAGTATTTT
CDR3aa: CASSPLAKRADTQYF

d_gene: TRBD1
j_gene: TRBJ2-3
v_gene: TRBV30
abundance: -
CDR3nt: TGTGCCTGGGCGGGACAGGGAACAGATACGCAGTATTTT
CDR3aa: CAWAGQGTDTQYF

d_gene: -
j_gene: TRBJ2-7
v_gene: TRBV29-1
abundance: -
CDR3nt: TGCAGCGTTGAATATGGCAGCGCCTACGAGCAGTACTTC
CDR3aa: CSVEYGSAYEQYF

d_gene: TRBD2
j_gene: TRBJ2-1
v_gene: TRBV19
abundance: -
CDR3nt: TGTGCCAGTAGTAAGCGACTAGCGAGCTCCTACAATGAGCAGTTCTTC
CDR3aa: CASSKRLASSYNEQFF

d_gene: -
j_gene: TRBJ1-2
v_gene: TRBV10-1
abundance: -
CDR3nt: TGCGCCAGCGGGGCCCCAAGGGGGAGTTTTAACTATGGCTACACCTTC
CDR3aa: CASGAPRGSFNYGYTF

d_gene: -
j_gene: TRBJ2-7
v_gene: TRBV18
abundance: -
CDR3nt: TGTGCCAGCTCACCGAATAGCAGGGGCGAGCAGTACTTC
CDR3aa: CASSPNSRGEQYF

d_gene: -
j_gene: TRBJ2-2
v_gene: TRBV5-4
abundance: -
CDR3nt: TGTGCCAGCAGCTTGACAGGACCGGGGGAGCTGTTTTTT
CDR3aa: CASSLTGPGELFF

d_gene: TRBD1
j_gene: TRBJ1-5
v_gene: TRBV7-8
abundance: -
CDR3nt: TGTGCCAGCAGCGGGGACAGTCATTATCAGCCCCAGCATTTT
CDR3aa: CASSGDSHYQPQHF

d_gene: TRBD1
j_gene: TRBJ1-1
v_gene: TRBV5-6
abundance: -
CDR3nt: TGTGCCAGCAGCGCCGGGACAGGGAAGTTGAACACTGAAGCTTTCTTT
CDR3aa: CASSAGTGKLNTEAFF

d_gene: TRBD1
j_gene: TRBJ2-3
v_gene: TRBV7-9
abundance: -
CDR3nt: TGTGCCAGCTCCTCGTTACAGGGGGCATACACAGATACGCAGTATTTT
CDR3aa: CASSSLQGAYTDTQYF

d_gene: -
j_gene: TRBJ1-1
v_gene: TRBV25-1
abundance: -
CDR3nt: TGTGCCAGCAGTGAATCAGGGGAGTGGGAAGCTTTCTTT
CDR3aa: CASSESGEWEAFF

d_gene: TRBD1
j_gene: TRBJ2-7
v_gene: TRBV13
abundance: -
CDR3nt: TGTGCCAGCAGCCTAGGGGGCGCGGGTGGAATATCACCATTC
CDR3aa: CASSLGGAGGISPF

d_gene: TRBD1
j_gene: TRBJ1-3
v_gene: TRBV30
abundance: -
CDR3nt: TGTGCCTGGAGGGGCAGGGGGATCTCTGGAAACACCATATATTTT
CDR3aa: CAWRGRGISGNTIYF

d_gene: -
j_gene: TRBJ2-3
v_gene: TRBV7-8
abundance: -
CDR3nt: TGTGCCAGCAGCCCTGTCGAGATTTTCACAGATACGCAGTATTTT
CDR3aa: CASSPVEIFTDTQYF

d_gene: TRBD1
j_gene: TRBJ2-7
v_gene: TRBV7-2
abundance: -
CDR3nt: TGTGCCAGCAGCACGGACAGGGGATCCTACGAGCAGTACTTC
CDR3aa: CASSTDRGSYEQYF

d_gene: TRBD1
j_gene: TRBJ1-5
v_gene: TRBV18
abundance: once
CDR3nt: TGTGCCAGCTCACCAGACAGGGGGTTAAGTCAGCCCCAGCATTTT
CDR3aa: CASSPDRGLSQPQHF

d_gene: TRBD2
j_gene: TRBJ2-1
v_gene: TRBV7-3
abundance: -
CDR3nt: TGTGCCAGCAGCTCGTACGGGGGGATCGGCAATGAGCAGTTCTTC
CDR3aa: CASSSYGGIGNEQFF

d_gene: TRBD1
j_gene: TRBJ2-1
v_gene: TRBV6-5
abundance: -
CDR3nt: TGTGCCAGCAGGGTGGGACAGGGCAATGAGCAGTTCTTC
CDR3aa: CASRVGQGNEQFF

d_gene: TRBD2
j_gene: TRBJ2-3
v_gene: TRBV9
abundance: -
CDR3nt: TGTGCCAGCAACCTCGGGGGGGCCGTCACAGATACGCAGTATTTT
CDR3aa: CASNLGGAVTDTQYF

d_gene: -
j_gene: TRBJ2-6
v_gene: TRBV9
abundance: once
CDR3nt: TGTGCCAGCAGCTACTCCCGGGGAAGCTCTGGGGCCAACGTCCTGACTTTC
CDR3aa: CASSYSRGSSGANVLTF

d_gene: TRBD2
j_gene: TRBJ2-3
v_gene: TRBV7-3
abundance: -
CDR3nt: TGTGCCAGCAGCTACGGACTAGCGGGGGGGACAGATACGCAGTATTTT
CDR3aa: CASSYGLAGGTDTQYF

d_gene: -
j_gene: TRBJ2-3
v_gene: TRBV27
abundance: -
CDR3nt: TGTGCCAGCAGTGCCGGACTCCGAGGAAATACGCAGTATTTT
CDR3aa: CASSAGLRGNTQYF

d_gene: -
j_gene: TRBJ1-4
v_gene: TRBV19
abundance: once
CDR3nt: TGTGCCAGTAGCCCTACGAGCGTAGGTGAAAAACTGTTTTTT
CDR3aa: CASSPTSVGEKLFF

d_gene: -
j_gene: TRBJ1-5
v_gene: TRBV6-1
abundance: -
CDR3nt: TGTGCCAGCCTGTTTCAGTCCGAACAGCCCCAGCATTTT
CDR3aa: CASLFQSEQPQHF

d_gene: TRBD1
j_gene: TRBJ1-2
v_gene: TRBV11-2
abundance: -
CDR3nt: TGTGCCAGCAGCTTAGATGGGACAGATGGCTACACCTTC
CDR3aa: CASSLDGTDGYTF

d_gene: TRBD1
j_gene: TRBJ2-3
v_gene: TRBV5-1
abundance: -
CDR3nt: TGCGCCAGCAGGTCGGGACAGGGTATGACAGATACGCAGTATTTT
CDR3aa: CASRSGQGMTDTQYF

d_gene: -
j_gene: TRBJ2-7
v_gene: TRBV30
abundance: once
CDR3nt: TGTGCCTGGAGTGTACGACAGGCAAGCTCCTACGAGCAGTACTTC
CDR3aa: CAWSVRQASSYEQYF